This T cell receptor beta chain originates from a study of post-analysis software for immune sequencing data. Study information: Relapsing-remitting, secondary progressive and progressive-relapsing forms made up the multiple sclerosis disease courses. Study-level findings and limits: Four or five TRBV segments, TRBV5-6, TRBV5-1 and TRBV20-1 among them, were found more frequent in patients than controls. Strong co-clustering by F measure linked samples that shared a preparation batch.

Germline V CDR1 and CDR2: KGHSH, LQKENI. The length of the CDR3 is 15 residues. Unique molecular identifiers had been added to the TCR beta cDNA libraries. T cells numbering roughly 1 to 10 million yielded about 500,000 cDNA molecules. In TCRdb, the PCR reads were re-called with MiXCR into one record per CDR3 protein. Among some 800,000 distinct CDR3 sequences, 46% were seen once, and the ten largest hold roughly 4.4%. As to this clonotype: Its specificity is unknown. Mismatch with germline at one junction end may stem from a read error.

This TCR was recovered from a girl aged 10-17 years with multiple sclerosis. Sequenced input: blood. The V gene is TRBV18, the J gene TRBJ2-3; 9 bases agree with TRBD1. Here the CDR3 reads CASTPNRGLTDTQYF. Written as DNA, the CDR3 is TGTGCCAGCACACCTAACAGGGGGCTGACAGATACGCAGTATTTT.